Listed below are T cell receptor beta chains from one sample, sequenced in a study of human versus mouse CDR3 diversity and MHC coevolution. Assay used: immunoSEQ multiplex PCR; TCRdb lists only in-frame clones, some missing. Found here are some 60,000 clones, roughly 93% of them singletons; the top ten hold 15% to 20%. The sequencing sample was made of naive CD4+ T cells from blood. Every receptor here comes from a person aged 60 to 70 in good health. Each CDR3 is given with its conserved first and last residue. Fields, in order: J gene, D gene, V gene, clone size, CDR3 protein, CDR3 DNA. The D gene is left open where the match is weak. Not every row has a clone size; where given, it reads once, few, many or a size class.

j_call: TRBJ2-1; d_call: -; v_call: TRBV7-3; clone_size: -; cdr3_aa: CASSLGGDRFF; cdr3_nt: TGTGCCAGCAGCTTAGGAGGAGACCGGTTCTTC
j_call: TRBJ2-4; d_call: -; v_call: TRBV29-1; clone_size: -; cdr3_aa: CSVEIGLAKNIQYF; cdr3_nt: TGCAGCGTTGAAATAGGACTAGCCAAAAACATTCAGTACTTC
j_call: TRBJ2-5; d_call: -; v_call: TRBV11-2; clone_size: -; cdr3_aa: CASSLDLARAQYF; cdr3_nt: TGTGCCAGCAGCTTAGATCTTGCCAGGGCGCAGTACTTC
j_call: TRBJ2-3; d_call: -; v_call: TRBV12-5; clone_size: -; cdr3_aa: CASGLGGTGTDTQYF; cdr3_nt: TGTGCTAGTGGTTTGGGGGGCACGGGCACAGATACGCAGTATTTT
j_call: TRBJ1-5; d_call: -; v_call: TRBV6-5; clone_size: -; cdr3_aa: CASSRPHQPQHF; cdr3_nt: TGTGCCAGCAGTCGTCCCCATCAGCCCCAGCATTTT
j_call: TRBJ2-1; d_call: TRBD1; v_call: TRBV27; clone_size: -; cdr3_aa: CASSRPDRELPNEQFF; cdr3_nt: TGTGCCAGCAGCAGACCCGACAGGGAATTACCCAATGAGCAGTTCTTC
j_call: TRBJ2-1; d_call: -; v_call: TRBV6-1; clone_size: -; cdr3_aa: CASREMVGGDEQFF; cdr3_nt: TGTGCCAGCAGAGAAATGGTAGGAGGGGATGAGCAGTTCTTC
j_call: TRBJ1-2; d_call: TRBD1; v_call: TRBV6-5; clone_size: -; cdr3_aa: CASSYPTGRGYGYTF; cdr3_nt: TGTGCCAGCAGTTACCCGACAGGGAGAGGCTATGGCTACACCTTC
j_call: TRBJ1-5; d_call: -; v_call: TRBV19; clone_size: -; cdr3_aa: CASSIDRSSQHF; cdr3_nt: TGTGCCAGTAGTATAGACCGGAGCTCCCAGCATTTT
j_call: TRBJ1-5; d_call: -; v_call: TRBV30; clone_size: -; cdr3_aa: CAWKPGGGNQPQHF; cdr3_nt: TGTGCCTGGAAGCCGGGGGGGGGCAATCAGCCCCAGCATTTT
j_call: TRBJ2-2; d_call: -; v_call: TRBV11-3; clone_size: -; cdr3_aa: CASSPAGELFF; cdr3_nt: TGTGCCAGCAGCCCCGCCGGGGAGCTGTTTTTT
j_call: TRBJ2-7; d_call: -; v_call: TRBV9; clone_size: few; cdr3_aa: CASSVLSSSYEQYF; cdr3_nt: TGTGCCAGCAGCGTATTATCTAGCTCCTACGAGCAGTACTTC
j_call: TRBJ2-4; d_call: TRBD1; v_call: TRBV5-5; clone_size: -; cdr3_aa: CASSFSAGQGDNIQYF; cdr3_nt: TGTGCCAGCAGCTTTAGTGCGGGACAGGGGGACAACATTCAGTACTTC
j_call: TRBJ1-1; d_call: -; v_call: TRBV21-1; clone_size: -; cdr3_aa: CASREGVRNTEAFF; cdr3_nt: TGTGCCAGCAGAGAGGGGGTAAGAAACACTGAAGCTTTCTTT
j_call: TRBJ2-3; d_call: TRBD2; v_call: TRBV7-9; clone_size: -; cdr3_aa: CASSLALGGGGTDTQYF; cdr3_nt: TGTGCCAGCAGCTTAGCGCTCGGGGGAGGGGGCACAGATACGCAGTATTTT
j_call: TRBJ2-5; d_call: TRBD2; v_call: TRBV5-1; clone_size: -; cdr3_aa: CASSSTGTSQETQYF; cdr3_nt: TGCGCCAGCAGCTCCACCGGGACTAGCCAAGAGACCCAGTACTTC
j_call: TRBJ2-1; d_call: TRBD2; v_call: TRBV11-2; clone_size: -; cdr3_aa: CASNRREGREQFF; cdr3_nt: TGTGCCAGCAACCGAAGGGAGGGTAGGGAGCAGTTCTTC
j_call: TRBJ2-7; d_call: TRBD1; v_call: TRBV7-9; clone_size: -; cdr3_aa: CGTGTYEQYF; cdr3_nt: TGCGGGACAGGGACCTACGAGCAGTACTTC
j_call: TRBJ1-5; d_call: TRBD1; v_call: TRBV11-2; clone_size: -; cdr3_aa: CASEDRDGNQPQHF; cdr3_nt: TGTGCCAGCGAGGACAGGGATGGCAATCAGCCCCAGCATTTT
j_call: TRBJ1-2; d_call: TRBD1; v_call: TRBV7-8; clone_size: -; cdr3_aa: CASSLGGGQGQSRGYTF; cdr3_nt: TGTGCCAGCAGCTTAGGAGGCGGACAGGGCCAAAGCAGAGGCTACACCTTC
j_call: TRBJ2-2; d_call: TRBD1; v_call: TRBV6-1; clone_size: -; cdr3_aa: CASRRTGVLSGELFF; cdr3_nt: TGTGCCAGCAGGAGGACAGGGGTCCTTTCCGGGGAGCTGTTTTTT
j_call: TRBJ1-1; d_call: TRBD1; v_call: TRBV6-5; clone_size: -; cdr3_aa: CASSEGTGNTEAFF; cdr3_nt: TGTGCCAGCAGTGAGGGGACAGGGAACACTGAAGCTTTCTTT
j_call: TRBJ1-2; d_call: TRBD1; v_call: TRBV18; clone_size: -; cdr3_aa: CASSPGTGAGYGYTF; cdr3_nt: TGTGCCAGCTCACCAGGGACAGGGGCTGGCTATGGCTACACCTTC
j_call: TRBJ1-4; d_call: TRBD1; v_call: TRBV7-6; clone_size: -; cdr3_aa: CASSSTGINEKLFF; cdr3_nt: TGTGCCAGCAGCTCGACAGGGATTAATGAAAAACTGTTTTTT
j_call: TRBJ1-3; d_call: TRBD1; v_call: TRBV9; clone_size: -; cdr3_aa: CASSVAVQGAGGNTIYF; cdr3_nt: TGTGCCAGCAGCGTAGCTGTACAGGGGGCAGGCGGAAACACCATATATTTT
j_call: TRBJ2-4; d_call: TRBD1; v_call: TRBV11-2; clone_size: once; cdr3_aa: CASSSGEGQPSPKNIQYF; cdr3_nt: TGTGCCAGCAGCTCCGGTGAGGGACAGCCGTCCCCCAAAAACATTCAGTACTTC
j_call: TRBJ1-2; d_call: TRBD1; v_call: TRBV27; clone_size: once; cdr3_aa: CASRRTGDNYGYTF; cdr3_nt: TGTGCCAGCAGGAGGACAGGGGATAACTATGGCTACACCTTC
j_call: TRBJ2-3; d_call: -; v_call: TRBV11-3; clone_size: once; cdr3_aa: CASSLVYQADTQYF; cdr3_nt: TGTGCCAGCAGCTTAGTGTATCAGGCAGATACGCAGTATTTT
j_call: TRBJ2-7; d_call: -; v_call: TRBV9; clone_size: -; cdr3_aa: CASSVGPGGEEQYF; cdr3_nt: TGTGCCAGCAGCGTAGGCCCGGGGGGCGAAGAGCAGTACTTC
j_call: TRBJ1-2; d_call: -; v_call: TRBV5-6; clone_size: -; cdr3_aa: CASSLGEGGINYGYTF; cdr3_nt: TGTGCCAGCAGCTTGGGGGAAGGAGGAATCAACTATGGCTACACCTTC
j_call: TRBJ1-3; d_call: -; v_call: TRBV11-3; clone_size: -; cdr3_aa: CASSPDSHSGNTIYF; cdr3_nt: TGTGCCAGCAGCCCCGACAGCCACTCTGGAAACACCATATATTTT
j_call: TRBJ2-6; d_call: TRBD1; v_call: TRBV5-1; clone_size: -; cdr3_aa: CASSFQGASGANVLTF; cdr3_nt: TGCGCCAGCAGCTTTCAGGGGGCTTCTGGGGCCAACGTCCTGACTTTC
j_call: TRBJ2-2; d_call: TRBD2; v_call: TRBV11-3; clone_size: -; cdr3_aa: CASSLRDYNTGELFF; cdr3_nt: TGTGCCAGCAGCTTAAGGGACTATAACACCGGGGAGCTGTTTTTT
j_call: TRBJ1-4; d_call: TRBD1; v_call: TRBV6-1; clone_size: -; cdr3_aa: CASSGGTGREKLFF; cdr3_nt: TGTGCCAGCAGTGGGGGGACAGGGAGGGAAAAACTGTTTTTT
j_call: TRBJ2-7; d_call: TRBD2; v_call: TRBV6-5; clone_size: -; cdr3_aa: CASSSIGGAPFDEQYF; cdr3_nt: TGTGCCAGCAGTTCGATCGGGGGGGCCCCATTCGACGAGCAGTACTTC
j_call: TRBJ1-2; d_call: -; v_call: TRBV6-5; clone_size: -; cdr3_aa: CASSSKTRLEARTF; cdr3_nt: TGTGCCAGCAGTTCCAAAACCCGGTTGGAGGCGCGGACCTTC
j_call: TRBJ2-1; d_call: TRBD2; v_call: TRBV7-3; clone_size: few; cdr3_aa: CASSFVASGRAAYNEQFF; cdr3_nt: TGTGCCAGCAGCTTCGTGGCTAGCGGGAGGGCCGCATACAATGAGCAGTTCTTC
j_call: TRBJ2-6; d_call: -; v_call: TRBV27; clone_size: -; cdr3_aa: CASKRLSPSGANVLTF; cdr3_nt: TGTGCCAGCAAACGACTCTCCCCCTCTGGGGCCAACGTCCTGACTTTC
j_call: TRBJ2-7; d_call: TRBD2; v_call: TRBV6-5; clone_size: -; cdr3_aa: CASNLGTSANYEQYF; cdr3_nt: TGTGCCAGCAACCTGGGGACTAGCGCTAACTACGAGCAGTACTTC
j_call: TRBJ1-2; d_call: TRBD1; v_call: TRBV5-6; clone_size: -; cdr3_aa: CASSFRDRGYGYTF; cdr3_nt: TGTGCCAGCAGCTTTAGGGACAGGGGTTATGGCTACACCTTC
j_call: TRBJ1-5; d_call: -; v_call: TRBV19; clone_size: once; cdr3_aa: CAIPKWALSNQPQHF; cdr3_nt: TGTGCCATCCCCAAGTGGGCACTTAGCAATCAGCCCCAGCATTTT
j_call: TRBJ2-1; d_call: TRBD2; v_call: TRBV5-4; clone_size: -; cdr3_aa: CASSLGLAGGNEQFF; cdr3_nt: TGTGCCAGCAGCTTGGGACTAGCGGGAGGGAATGAGCAGTTCTTC
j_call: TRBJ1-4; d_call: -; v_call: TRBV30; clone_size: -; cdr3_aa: CAWSPDSTNEKLFF; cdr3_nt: TGTGCCTGGAGCCCTGACAGTACGAATGAAAAACTGTTTTTT
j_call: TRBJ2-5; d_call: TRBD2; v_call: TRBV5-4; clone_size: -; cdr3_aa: CASSQTSGSETQYF; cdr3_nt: TGTGCCAGCAGCCAGACTAGCGGTTCAGAGACCCAGTACTTC
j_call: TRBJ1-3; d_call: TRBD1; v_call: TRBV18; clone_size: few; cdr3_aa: CASSPRTGSSGNTIYF; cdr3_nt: TGTGCCAGCTCACCGCGGACAGGGAGCTCTGGAAACACCATATATTTT
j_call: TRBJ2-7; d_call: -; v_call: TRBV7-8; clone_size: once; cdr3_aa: CASSPLTSYEQYF; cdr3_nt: TGTGCCAGCAGCCCCCTGACAAGCTACGAGCAGTACTTC
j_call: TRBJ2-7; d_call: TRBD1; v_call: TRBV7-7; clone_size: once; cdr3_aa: CASSLNRGDEQYF; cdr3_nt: TGTGCCAGCAGCTTGAACAGGGGAGACGAGCAGTACTTC
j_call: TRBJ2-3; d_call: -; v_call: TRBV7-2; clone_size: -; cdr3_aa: CASAPGGHTDTQYF; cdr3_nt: TGTGCCAGCGCCCCGGGGGGACACACAGATACGCAGTATTTT
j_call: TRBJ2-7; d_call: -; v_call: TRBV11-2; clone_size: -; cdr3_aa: CASSLAQGGLYEQYF; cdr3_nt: TGTGCCAGCAGCTTAGCCCAGGGGGGCCTCTACGAGCAGTACTTC
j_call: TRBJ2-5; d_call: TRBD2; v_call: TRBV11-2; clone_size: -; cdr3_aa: CASSYTSGRKETQYF; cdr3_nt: TGTGCCAGCAGCTACACTAGCGGGAGGAAAGAGACCCAGTACTTC
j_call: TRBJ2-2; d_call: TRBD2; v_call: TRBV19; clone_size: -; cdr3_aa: CASRGAGAGELFF; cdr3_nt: TGTGCCAGTCGAGGAGCGGGAGCCGGGGAGCTGTTTTTT
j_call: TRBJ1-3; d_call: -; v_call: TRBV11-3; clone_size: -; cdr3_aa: CASSLGDKGGGSGNTIYF; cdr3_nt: TGTGCCAGCAGCTTAGGGGATAAGGGGGGGGGCTCTGGAAACACCATATATTTT
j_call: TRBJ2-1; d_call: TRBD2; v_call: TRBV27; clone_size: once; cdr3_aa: CASSLSGIAGGGEQFF; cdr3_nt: TGTGCCAGCAGTTTATCGGGGATAGCGGGAGGGGGTGAGCAGTTCTTC
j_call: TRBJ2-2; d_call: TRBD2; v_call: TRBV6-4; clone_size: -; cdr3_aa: CASSDGTSFRGTGELFF; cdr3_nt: TGTGCCAGCAGTGACGGGACTAGCTTTCGAGGCACCGGGGAGCTGTTTTTT